The 6 T cell receptor beta chains presented below share a single source sample, sequenced in a study of beta chain features in type 1 diabetes. TCRB transcripts that were expressed got sequenced, as all of the isolated RNA had been reverse transcribed. The assay was immunoSEQ multiplex PCR, and TCRdb's table has in-frame clones only and misses some. The sample shows tens of thousands of clones, approximately 59% of them seen only once. The sample taken for sequencing was Tregs from blood. These receptors all stem from a woman under 30 in good health.

This chain joins TRBV15 and TRBJ1-1; D gene unclear. V was pared by 0 bases and J by 5 bases, with 7 bases between. The CDR3 runs 13 residues. From germline, CDR1 is LNHNV and CDR2 YYDKDF (reference sequence). The CDR3 spells CATSRDISTEAFF. The CDR3 nucleotides read TGTGCCACCAGCAGAGATATTAGTACTGAAGCTTTCTTT.

This clone was seen a handful of times. The chain recombines TRBV5-1 with TRBJ2-7, with D perhaps matching TRBD2 (5 bases). The CDR3 has 14 amino acids. Germline loops: CDR1 SGHRS, CDR2 YFSETQ. The V and J ends lost 0 bases and 2 bases respectively, with 9 bases between them. The CDR3 bases are TGCGCCAGCAGCTTGGGGCCCGGGGCCTACGAGCAGTACTTC. Its translation: CASSLGPGAYEQYF.

V and J are TRBV18 and TRBJ1-4, with D possibly matching TRBD1 (5 bases). In germline, CDR1 is KGHSH, CDR2 LQKENI. V gave up 3 bases and J gave up 8 bases, with 13 bases separating them. CDR3 length: 14 residues. The CDR3 nucleotides read TGTGCCAGCTCACCGGGAGGGACTGGGGAAAAACTGTTTTTT. Residues: CASSPGGTGEKLFF.

This chain uses TRBV6-5 with TRBJ2-7; 12 nucleotides line up with TRBD2. With 5 bases clipped from V and 6 bases from J, the junction kept 8 bases outside the gene matches. From germline, CDR1 is MNHEY and CDR2 SVGAGI. CDR3 size: 15 residues. The CDR3 nucleotides are TGTGCCAGCAGTCACCTGACTAGCGGGAGTACCGAGCAGTACTTC. This gives the protein CASSHLTSGSTEQYF.

There are a few counts of this clone. The chain is built from TRBV5-1 and TRBJ2-3, with 10 bases fitting TRBD2. The germline gives CDR1 SGHRS, CDR2 YFSETQ. The V gene end was trimmed by 1 base and the J gene end by 5 bases; junction bases not matched to a gene: 19. The CDR3 is made up of 20 amino acids. The CDR3 loop is CASSLRQGAPGLARRDTQYF. The CDR3 nucleotides read TGCGCCAGCAGCTTGAGGCAGGGGGCGCCGGGACTAGCGAGGAGAGATACGCAGTATTTT.

This clone showed up just a few times. The chain uses TRBV7-9 and TRBJ2-5, with TRBD2 as a possible D gene (6 bases). CDR3 size: 14 residues. Germline CDR1 reads SEHNR; CDR2 reads FQNEAQ (reference sequence). V lost 4 bases, J lost 3 bases, and 12 bases lay in between. The CDR3 sequence: CASSYSSGEETQYF. The CDR3 DNA reads as TGTGCCAGCAGCTACTCATCGGGGGAAGAGACCCAGTACTTC.